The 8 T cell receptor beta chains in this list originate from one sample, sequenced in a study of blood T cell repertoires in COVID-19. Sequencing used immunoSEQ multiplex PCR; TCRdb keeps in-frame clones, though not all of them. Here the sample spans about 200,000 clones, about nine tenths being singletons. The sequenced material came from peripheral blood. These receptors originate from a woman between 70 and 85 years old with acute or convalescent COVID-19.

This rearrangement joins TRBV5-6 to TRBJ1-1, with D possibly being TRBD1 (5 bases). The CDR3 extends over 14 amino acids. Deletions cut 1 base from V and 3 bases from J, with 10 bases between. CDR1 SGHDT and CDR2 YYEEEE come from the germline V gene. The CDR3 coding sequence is TGTGCCAGCAGCTTGCTCAGGGAGGACACTGAAGCTTTCTTT. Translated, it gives CASSLLREDTEAFF.

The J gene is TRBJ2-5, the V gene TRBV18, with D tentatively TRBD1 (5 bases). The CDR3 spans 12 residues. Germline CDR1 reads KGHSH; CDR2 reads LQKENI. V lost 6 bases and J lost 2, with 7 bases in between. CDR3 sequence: CASSTVQETQYF. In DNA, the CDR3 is TGTGCCAGCTCGACAGTACAAGAGACCCAGTACTTC. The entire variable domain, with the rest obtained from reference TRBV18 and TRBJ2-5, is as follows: NAGVMQNPRHLVRRRGQEARLRCSPMKGHSHVYWYRQLPEEGLKFMVYLQKENIIDESGMPKERFSAEFPKEGPSILRIQQVVRGDSAAYFCASSTVQETQYFGPGTRLLVL.

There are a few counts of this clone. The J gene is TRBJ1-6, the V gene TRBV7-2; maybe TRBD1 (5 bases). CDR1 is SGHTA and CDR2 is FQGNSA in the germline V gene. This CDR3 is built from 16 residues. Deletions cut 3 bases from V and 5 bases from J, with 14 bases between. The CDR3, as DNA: TGTGCCAGCAGCTTCTCTGGGGCCCCAAATAATTCACCCCTCCACTTT. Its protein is CASSFSGAPNNSPLHF.

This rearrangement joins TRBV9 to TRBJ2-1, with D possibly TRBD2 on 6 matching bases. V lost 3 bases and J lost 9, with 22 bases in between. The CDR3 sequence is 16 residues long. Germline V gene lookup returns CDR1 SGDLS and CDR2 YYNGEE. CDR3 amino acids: CASSGPQAGGAGEQFF. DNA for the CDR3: TGTGCCAGCAGCGGCCCCCAGGCGGGCGGAGCGGGTGAGCAGTTCTTC. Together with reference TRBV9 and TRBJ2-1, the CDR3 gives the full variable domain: DSGVTQTPKHLITATGQRVTLRCSPRSGDLSVYWYQQSLDQGLQFLIQYYNGEERAKGNILERFSAQQFPDLHSELNLSSLELGDSALYFCASSGPQAGGAGEQFFGPGTRLTVL.

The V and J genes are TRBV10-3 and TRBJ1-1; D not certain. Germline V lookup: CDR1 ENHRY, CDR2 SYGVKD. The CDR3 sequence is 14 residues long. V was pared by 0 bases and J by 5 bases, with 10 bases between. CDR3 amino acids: CAISESKGVTEAFF. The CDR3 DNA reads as TGTGCCATCAGTGAGTCGAAAGGAGTTACTGAAGCTTTCTTT.

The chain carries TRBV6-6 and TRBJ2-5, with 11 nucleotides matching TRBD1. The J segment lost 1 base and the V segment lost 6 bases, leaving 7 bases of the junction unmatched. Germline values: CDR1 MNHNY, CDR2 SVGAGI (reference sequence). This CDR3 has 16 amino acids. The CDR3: CASSHGDRGTQETQYF. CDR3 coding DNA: TGTGCCAGCAGCCATGGGGACAGGGGGACCCAAGAGACCCAGTACTTC.

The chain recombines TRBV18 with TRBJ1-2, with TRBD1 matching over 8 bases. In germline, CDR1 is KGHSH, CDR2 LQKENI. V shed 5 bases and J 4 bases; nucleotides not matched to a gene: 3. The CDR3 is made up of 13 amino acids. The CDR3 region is CASSSGQGYGYTF. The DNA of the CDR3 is TGTGCCAGCTCATCCGGACAGGGCTATGGCTACACCTTC.

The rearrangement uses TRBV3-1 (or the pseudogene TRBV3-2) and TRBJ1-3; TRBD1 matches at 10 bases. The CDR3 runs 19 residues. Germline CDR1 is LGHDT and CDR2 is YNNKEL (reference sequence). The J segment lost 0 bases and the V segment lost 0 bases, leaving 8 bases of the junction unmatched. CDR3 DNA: TGTGCCAGCAGCCAAGATTGGACAGGGGGTTCTAGCTCTGGAAACACCATATATTTT. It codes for CASSQDWTGGSSSGNTIYF.